Following are 9 T cell receptor beta chains from one sample sequenced in a study of cytotoxic CD8 clonotypes in ibrutinib-treated CLL. Clones were read by immunoSEQ multiplex PCR, and TCRdb kept only the in-frame ones, dropping some. Of fewer than 400,000 clones listed, 67% are singletons. The input for sequencing was PBMCs, taken after 36 months of ibrutinib treatment. The receptor set was obtained from a human donor with chronic lymphocytic leukemia.

The chain's CDR3 is CASSPWTSGGVLSYEQYF. The DNA of the CDR3 is TGCGCCAGCAGCCCGTGGACTAGCGGGGGGGTCCTCTCCTACGAGCAGTACTTC. The V gene is TRBV5-1, the J gene TRBJ2-7; 15 nucleotides align to TRBD2. Germline V CDR1 and CDR2: SGHRS, YFSETQ. The CDR3 sequence is 18 residues long. The V and J ends lost 4 bases and 0 bases, in that order; junction bases with no gene match: 8.

This clone occurred a few times. The chain links TRBV2 to TRBJ2-2; no definite D call. There are 13 residues in the CDR3. The germline V gene has CDR1 SNHLY and CDR2 FYNNEI. V lost 4 bases and J lost 1, with 4 bases in between. CDR3 in DNA: TGTGCCAGCAGTGTAGGGAACACCGGGGAGCTGTTTTTT. This sequence encodes CASSVGNTGELFF.

In its sample, this clone was seen a few times. CDR3 sequence: CASSTIGDREKLFF. DNA for the CDR3: TGTGCCAGCAGTACTATCGGCGACCGGGAAAAACTGTTTTTT. This chain joins TRBV6-5 and TRBJ1-4; D not resolved. V lost 5 bases to trimming and J lost 8 bases, with 15 bases between them. CDR3 length: 14 residues. From germline, CDR1 is MNHEY and CDR2 SVGAGI.

Here the CDR3 reads CASRPGPRLDIQYF. DNA of the CDR3: TGTGCCAGCAGGCCGGGCCCGCGGCTTGACATTCAGTACTTC. The gene calls are TRBV6-5 and TRBJ2-4; no definite D call. V lost 6 bases and J 8 bases, leaving 17 bases between the germline ends. Germline CDR1 and CDR2: MNHEY and SVGAGI. This CDR3 has 14 residues.

This chain connects TRBV5-6 to TRBJ1-2; D is unclear. V was clipped by 0 bases and J by 3 bases, with 9 bases between them. Germline lookup yields CDR1 SGHDT and CDR2 YYEEEE. The CDR3 is made up of 14 amino acids. The CDR3 spells CASSLGRSYYGYTF. For the CDR3, the DNA is TGTGCCAGCAGCTTGGGGCGGAGTTACTATGGCTACACCTTC.

The chain links TRBV21-1 to TRBJ1-5. TRBV21-1 is a pseudogene locus. The CDR3 is made up of 22 amino acids. CDR3 amino acids: CASSKETLPYKGTNDSNQPQHF. The DNA of the CDR3 is TGTGCCAGCAGCAAAGAGACATTACCGTACAAGGGCACCAACGATAGCAATCAGCCCCAGCATTTT.

The chain employs TRBV18 and TRBJ1-5; no clear D. This CDR3 spans 13 amino acids. Germline V gene data show CDR1 as KGHSH and CDR2 as LQKENI. V was clipped by 3 bases and J by 7 bases, with 10 bases between them. The CDR3 protein is CASSPSGSQPQHF. The CDR3 DNA follows: TGTGCCAGCTCACCGTCCGGAAGCCAGCCCCAGCATTTT.

The V and J genes are TRBV4-3 and TRBJ2-2; D gene unclear. V was pared by 1 base and J by 3 bases, with 9 bases between. Per germline, CDR1 LGHNA and CDR2 YSLEER. This CDR3 has 15 residues. CDR3: CASSQADWDTGELFF. The DNA for the CDR3 is TGCGCCAGCAGCCAAGCCGATTGGGACACCGGGGAGCTGTTTTTT.

This rearrangement joins TRBV4-1 to TRBJ2-2; D gene unclear. The CDR3 length is 13 residues. V lost 1 base to trimming and J lost 6 bases, with 6 bases between them. The germline V gene encodes CDR1 MGHRA and CDR2 YSYEKL. CDR3 in DNA: TGCGCCAGCAGCCAAGGGATGCCCGGGGAGCTGTTTTTT. This translates into CASSQGMPGELFF.